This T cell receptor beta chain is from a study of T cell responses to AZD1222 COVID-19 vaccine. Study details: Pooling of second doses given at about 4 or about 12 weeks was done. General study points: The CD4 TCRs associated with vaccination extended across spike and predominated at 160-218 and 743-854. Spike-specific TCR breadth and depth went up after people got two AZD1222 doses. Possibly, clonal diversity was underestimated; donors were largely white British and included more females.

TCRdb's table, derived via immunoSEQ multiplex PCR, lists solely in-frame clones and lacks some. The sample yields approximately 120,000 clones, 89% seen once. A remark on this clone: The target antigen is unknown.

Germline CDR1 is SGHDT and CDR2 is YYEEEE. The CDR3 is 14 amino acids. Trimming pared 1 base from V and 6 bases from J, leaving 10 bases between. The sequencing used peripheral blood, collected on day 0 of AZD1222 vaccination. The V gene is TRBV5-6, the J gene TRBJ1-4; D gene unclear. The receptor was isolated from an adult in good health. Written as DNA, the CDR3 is TGTGCCAGCAGCTTGTGGCTCAATTATGAAAAACTGTTTTTT. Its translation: CASSLWLNYEKLFF.